Reported below is one TCR beta chain. Antigen: not known. Three rounds of nested PCR, following a modified ARM-PCR protocol, produced the TCRbeta library. Via MiXCR, TCRdb re-called the multiplex PCR reads, giving one row per CDR3 protein. The sample records tens of thousands of distinct CDR3 sequences, 55% to 70% being singletons. The CDR3 is 14 residues long. V lost 3 bases and J lost 14; bases outside the gene matches: 13. The sample belongs to a study of tumor and adjacent non-tumor tissue in lung cancer. Regarding the study as a whole: Tumor tissue had significantly higher TCR diversity than normal lung. In normal lung, the top 100 clones were significantly more dominant than in tumor. Patients with more diverse tumor TCRs had worse survival.

The template was RNA from unsorted bulk tissue. J is TRBJ2-1 and V is TRBV12-3 or TRBV12-4; TRBD2 matches at 7 bases. The clonotype was recovered from a man aged 45-60 years with non-small cell lung cancer. The sample consisted of lung tumor tissue. In DNA form, the CDR3 reads TGTGCCAGCAGTTTCGGGGGGAGATACAACGAGAAGTTCTTC. Protein: CASSFGGRYNEKFF.